Reported below is one TCR beta chain. Its antigen remains undetermined. Base quality data are lacking; no much larger clone is found one base away. Library method: the immunoSEQ multiplex PCR assay. RNA was extracted from all samples and reverse transcribed into cDNA as template for TCR sequencing. First-strand cDNA was synthesized with SuperScript III using a 2:1 mix of oligo-dT and random hexamers. A synthetic immune receptor repertoire was used to gauge amplification bias, and whatever bias remained was removed computationally. Per the original workflow: After raw reads were preprocessed to remove errors, the CDR3 was defined following IMGT conventions as running from the conserved cysteine to phenylalanine. Clonality was computed by normalizing Shannon entropy by log2 of the number of productive unique TCRs and subtracting the result from 1. Scalp TCRbeta sequences were cross-referenced with sorted blood CD4 and CD8 repertoires so that the CD4 or CD8 identity of scalp clones could be inferred. TCRdb limited this immuneACCESS table to in-frame rearrangements with V and J called. A share of clones is missing; checked studies link under half to unresolved V genes, and the rest is unexplained. D and trimming were read from the DNA, whereas the V and J calls and clone size are those reported in that table. For this sample there are over 150,000 clones; roughly 50% appear just once. The ten largest clonotypes hold roughly 5.3% of the sample.

This entry comes from a study of CD8+ T cells in alopecia areata (dated by TCRdb to 2017 to 2018). Notes on the research overall: The study used high-throughput TCRbeta sequencing to examine T cell clonal expansion in alopecia areata, in both the C3H/HeJ mouse model and human patients. In humans, TCRbeta sequencing was performed on scalp tissue and on sorted CD4+ and CD8+ peripheral blood T cells from healthy controls and from patients with patchy or totalis/universalis alopecia areata. Scalp clonality was compared across normal scalp (n=4), patchy alopecia areata scalp (n=8), and alopecia totalis/universalis scalp (n=8). RNA was obtained with the PAXgene miRNA kit for fixed scalp, the miRNeasy kit for PBMCs, and the RNeasy kit for mouse skin. immunoSEQ multiplex PCR using 35 Vbeta forward primers and 13 Jbeta reverse primers was used to amplify TCRbeta CDR3 regions.

After PBMCs were isolated by density centrifugation and stained for CD3, CD4 and CD8, a FACSAria was used to sort CD4+ and CD8+ T cells. Unaffected controls provided scalp biopsies and blood samples. General findings and caveats noted by the study authors: Shared TCR sequences between patients were less evident than in mice, which may be partly attributable to HLA diversity in the patient population. Higher clonality and more expanded CD8+ clones were observed in lesional scalp than in normal scalp, particularly in alopecia totalis/universalis, a finding suggestive of antigenic drive. Unlike mouse skin, which is dominated by gammadelta T cells, normal human skin has resident alphabeta T cells that are also sequenced, and this complicates analysis of the scalp TCR repertoire.

Material for sequencing was CD8+ T cells sorted from blood. This receptor was taken from a human donor in good health.

The CDR3 protein: CASSYQDRSKDTQYF. The DNA sequence is as follows: TGTGCCAGCAGTTACCAGGACAGAAGTAAAGATACGCAGTATTTT. The receptor chain draws on TRBV6-5 and TRBJ2-3; tentative D gene TRBD1, with 6 bases matching. Taken from cysteine to phenylalanine, the CDR3 has 15 residues. The DNA shown is the 45-base CDR3, in frame from base 1. In the germline V gene, CDR1 corresponds to MNHEY and CDR2 to SVGAGI. V is cut by 2 bases and J by 5 bases, and the space between the germline ends is 14 bases.